Given below is one TCR beta chain in context. The sample is drawn from a study of T cells expressing NK-cell markers. TCRdb reanalyzed the 5' RACE reads, giving one entry per CDR3 protein sequence and no DNA. The sample totals hundreds of thousands of distinct CDR3 sequences; its top ten clones hold about 3.6%. CDR3 length: 14 amino acids. Germline CDR1 and CDR2: SGHTA and FQGTGA. The V and J genes are TRBV7-3 and TRBJ2-3. The source of this sequence is a man younger than 35 in good health. Source material: blood T cells: a sorted CD56 or NKG2C T cell subset, CD4+ or CD8+ T cells, or bulk PBMC T cells (not recorded which). The CDR3 sequence is CASSLISGTDTQYF.